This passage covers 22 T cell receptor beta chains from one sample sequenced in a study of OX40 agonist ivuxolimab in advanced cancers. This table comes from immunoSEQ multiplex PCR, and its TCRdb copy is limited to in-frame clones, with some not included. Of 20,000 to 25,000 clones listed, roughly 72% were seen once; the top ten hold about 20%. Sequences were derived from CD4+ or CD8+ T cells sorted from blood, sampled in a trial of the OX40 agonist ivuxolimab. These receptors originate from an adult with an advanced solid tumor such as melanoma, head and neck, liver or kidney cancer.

CDR3 DNA sequence: TGTGCCAGCAGTCTGACAGGGGCCTATGGCTACACCTTC. Amino acid sequence: CASSLTGAYGYTF. V is TRBV27 and J is TRBJ1-2; TRBD1 matches at 8 bases. In germline, CDR1 is MNHEY, CDR2 SMNVEV (reference sequence). Trimming removed 5 bases from V and 4 bases from J; junction bases left unmatched: 3. This CDR3 is built from 13 residues.

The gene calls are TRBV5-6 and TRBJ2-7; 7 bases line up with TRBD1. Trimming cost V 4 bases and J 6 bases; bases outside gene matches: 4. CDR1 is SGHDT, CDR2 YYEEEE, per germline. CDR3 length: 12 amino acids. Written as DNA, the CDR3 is TGTGCCAGCAGCCCCGGACAGGTCGAGCAGTACTTC. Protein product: CASSPGQVEQYF.

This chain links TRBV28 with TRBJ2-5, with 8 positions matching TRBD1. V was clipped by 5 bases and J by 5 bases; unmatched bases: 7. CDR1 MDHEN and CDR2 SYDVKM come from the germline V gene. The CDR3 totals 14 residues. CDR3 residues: CASSGRTGRETQYF. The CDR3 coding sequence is TGTGCCAGCAGTGGGCGGACAGGGAGGGAGACCCAGTACTTC.

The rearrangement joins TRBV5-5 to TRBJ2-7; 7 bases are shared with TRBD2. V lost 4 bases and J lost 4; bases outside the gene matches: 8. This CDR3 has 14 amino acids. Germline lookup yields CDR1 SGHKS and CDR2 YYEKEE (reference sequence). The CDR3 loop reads CASSHDSGGYEQYF. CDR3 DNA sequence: TGTGCCAGCAGCCACGATTCGGGGGGATACGAGCAGTACTTC.

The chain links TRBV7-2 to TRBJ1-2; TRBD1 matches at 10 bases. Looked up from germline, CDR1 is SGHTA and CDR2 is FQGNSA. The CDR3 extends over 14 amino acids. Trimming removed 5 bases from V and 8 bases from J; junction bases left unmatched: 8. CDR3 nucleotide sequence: TGTGCCAGCAGCATATCGACAGGGGGCAGCGGCTACACCTTC. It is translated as CASSISTGGSGYTF.

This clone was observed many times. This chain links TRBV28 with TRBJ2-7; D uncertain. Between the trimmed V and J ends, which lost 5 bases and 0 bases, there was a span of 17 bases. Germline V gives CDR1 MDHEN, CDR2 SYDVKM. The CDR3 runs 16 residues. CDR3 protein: CASSLPWRRSSYEQYF. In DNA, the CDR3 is TGTGCCAGCAGTCTACCCTGGCGGAGAAGCTCCTACGAGCAGTACTTC.

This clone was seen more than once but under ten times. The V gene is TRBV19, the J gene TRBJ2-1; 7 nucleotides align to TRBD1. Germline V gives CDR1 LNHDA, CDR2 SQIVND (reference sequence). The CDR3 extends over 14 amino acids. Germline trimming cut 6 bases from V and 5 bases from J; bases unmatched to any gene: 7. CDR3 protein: CASSLDRRDNEQFF. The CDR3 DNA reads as TGTGCCAGTAGCCTGGACAGGAGAGACAATGAGCAGTTCTTC. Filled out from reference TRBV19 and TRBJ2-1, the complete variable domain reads DGGITQSPKYLFRKEGQNVTLSCEQNLNHDAMYWYRQDPGQGLRLIYYSQIVNDFQKGDIAEGYSVSREKKESFPLTVTSAQKNPTAFYLCASSLDRRDNEQFFGPGTRLTVL.

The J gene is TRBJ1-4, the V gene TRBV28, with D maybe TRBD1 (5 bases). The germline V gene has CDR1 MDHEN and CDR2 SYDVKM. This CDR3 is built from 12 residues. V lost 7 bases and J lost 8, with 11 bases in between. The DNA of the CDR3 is TGTGCCAGCACCACGGAGGGGGAAAAACTGTTTTTT. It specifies CASTTEGEKLFF.

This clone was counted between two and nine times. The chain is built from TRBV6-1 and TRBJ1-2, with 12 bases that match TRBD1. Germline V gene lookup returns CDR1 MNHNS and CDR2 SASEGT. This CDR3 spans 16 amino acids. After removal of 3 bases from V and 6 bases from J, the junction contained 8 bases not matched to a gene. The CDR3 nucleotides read TGTGCCAGCAGTGACATTACGGGACAGGGGGCTAATGGCTACACCTTC. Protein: CASSDITGQGANGYTF.

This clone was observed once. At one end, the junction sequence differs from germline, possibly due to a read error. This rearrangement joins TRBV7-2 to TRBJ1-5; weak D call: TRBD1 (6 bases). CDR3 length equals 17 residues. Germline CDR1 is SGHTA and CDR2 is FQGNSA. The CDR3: CASSQDRGARVNQPQHF. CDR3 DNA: TGCGCCAGCAGCCAAGATAGGGGGGCAAGGGTCAATCAGCCCCAGCATTTT.

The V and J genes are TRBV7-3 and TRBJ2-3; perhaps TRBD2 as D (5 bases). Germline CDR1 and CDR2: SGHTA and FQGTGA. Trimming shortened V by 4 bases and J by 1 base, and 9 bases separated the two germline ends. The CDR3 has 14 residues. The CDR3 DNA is TGTGCCAGCAGCTGGACTGGGGGCACAGATACGCAGTATTTT. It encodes CASSWTGGTDTQYF.

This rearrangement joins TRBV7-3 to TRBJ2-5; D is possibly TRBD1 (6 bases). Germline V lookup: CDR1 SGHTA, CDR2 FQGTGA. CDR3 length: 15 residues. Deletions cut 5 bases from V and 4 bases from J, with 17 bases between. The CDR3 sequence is CASSQTGPPLETQYF. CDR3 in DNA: TGTGCCAGCAGCCAAACAGGGCCGCCCTTAGAGACCCAGTACTTC.

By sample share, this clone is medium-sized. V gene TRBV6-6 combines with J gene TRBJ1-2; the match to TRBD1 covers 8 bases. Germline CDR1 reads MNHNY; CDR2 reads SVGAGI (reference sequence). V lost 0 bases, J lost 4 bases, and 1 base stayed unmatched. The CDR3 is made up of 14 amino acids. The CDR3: CASSYSTGGYGYTF. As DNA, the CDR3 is TGTGCCAGCAGTTACTCTACAGGGGGCTATGGCTACACCTTC.

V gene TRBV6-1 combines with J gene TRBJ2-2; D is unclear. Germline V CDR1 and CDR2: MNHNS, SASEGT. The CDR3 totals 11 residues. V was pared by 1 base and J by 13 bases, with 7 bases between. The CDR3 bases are TGTGCCAGCAGTGAAGTGGCATTGCTGTTTTTT. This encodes CASSEVALLFF.

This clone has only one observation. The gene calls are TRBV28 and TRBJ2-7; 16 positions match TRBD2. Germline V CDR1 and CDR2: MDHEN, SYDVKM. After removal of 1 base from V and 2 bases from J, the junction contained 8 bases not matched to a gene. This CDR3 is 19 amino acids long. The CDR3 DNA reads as TGTGCCAGCAGTTTATTTTCCGGGACTAGCGGGGGGGCTACCTACGAGCAGTACTTC. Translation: CASSLFSGTSGGATYEQYF.

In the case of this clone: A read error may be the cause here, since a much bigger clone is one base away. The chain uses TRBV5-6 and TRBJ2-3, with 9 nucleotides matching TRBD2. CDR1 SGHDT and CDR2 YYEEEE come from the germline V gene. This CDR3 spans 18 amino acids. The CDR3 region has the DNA TGTGCCCGCAGCTTGGGAGGCGGGGGGGCCATGGGCACAGATACGCAGTATTTT. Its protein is CARSLGGGGAMGTDTQYF.

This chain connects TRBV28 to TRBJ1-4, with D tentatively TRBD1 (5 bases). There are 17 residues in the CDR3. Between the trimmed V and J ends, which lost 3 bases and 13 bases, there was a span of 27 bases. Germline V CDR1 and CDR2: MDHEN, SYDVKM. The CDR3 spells CASSLGEVGVAGEGLFF. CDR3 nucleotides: TGTGCCAGCAGTTTGGGGGAAGTGGGGGTCGCCGGGGAAGGACTGTTTTTT.

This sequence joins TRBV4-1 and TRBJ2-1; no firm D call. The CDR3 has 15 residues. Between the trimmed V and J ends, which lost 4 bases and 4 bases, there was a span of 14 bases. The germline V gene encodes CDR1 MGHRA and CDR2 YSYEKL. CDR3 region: CASSPTLSGYNEQFF. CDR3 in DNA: TGCGCCAGCAGCCCGACCTTATCAGGTTACAATGAGCAGTTCTTC.

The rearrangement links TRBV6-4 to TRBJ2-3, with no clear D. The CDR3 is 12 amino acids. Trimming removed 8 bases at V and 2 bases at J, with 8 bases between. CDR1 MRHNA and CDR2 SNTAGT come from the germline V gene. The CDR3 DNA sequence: TGTGCCAGCGGTTGGAACACAGATACGCAGTATTTT. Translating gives CASGWNTDTQYF.

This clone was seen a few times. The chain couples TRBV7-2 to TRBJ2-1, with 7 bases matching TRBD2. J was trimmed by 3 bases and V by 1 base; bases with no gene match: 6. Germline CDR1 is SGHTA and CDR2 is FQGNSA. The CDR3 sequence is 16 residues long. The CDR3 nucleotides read TGTGCCAGCAGCTTAGTGGCGGGGGACCTCTACAATGAGCAGTTCTTC. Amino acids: CASSLVAGDLYNEQFF.

DNA for the CDR3: TGTGCCAGTGGACAGTCGGACCAGGTATACACTGAAGCTTTCTTT. It translates to CASGQSDQVYTEAFF. The genes are TRBV5-3 and TRBJ1-1; D might be TRBD1 (6 bases). TRBV5-3 is sorted into the ORF group, with uncertain function. This CDR3 region has 15 residues. Between the trimmed V and J ends, which lost 8 bases and 3 bases, there was a span of 20 bases.

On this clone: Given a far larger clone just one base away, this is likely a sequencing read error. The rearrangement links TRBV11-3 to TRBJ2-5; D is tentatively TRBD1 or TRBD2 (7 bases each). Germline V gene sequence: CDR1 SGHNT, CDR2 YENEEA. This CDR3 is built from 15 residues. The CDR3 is CACSLFQGGQETQYF. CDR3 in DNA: TGTGCCTGCAGCTTATTCCAGGGGGGGCAGGAGACCCAGTACTTC.